The present entry profiles one T cell receptor beta chain with its context. Its antigen is undetermined. This specimen comes from a study of blood T cells in healthy people across ages. Study findings and constraints: No one knew whether donors had CMV, which possibly confounded expanded clonotype changes. Naive CD4+ cells and diversity were both higher in long-lived donors than in aged donors. With naive T cell percentage, TCR beta diversity showed a strong correlation.

Extraction of total RNA produced a minimum of 5 micrograms from each sample. Next came a second PCR, run for about 6 to 12 cycles, which used a sample-barcoded 5' primer along with a J-beta primer mix. TCRdb reprocessed the 5' RACE reads with MiXCR, giving one entry per CDR3 protein. The data contain over a million distinct CDR3 sequences, roughly 60% of them seen just once; the ten biggest clones take up 6.5% to 8%. The material sequenced was blood. The receptor was derived from a man between 18 and 35 years old in good health.

The CDR3 reads CASGLTGYGYTF. CDR3 DNA sequence: TGTGCTAGTGGTCTGACAGGTTATGGCTACACCTTC. This rearrangement joins TRBV12-5 to TRBJ1-2; D might be TRBD1 (6 bases). This CDR3 region has 12 residues. V shed 5 bases and J shed 5 bases, with 9 bases lying between them. Germline values: CDR1 LGHNT, CDR2 FRNRAP.